The present T cell receptor beta chain was sequenced within a study of OX40 agonist ivuxolimab in advanced cancers. Study in general: Three patients, one with hepatocellular carcinoma and two with cutaneous melanoma, responded partially. General observations from the study: Undetermined was the antigen specificity of the expanded peripheral T cells. Expanded clones were, on average, more numerous among CD8+ T cells than CD4+.

To note about this clone: Antigen: not known.

CDR3 size: 18 residues. Trimming removed 1 base from V and 0 bases from J; junction bases left unmatched: 3. Per germline, CDR1 MNHNS and CDR2 SASEGT. The method was immunoSEQ multiplex PCR; TCRdb's version includes in-frame clones alone and lacks a portion of them. This table holds roughly 67,000 clones, about 84% found once. Drawing of blood for sampling happened at baseline, at cycle 4 day 1, and at cycle 7 day 1. The source is an adult with an advanced solid tumor such as melanoma, head and neck, liver or kidney cancer. The starting material was CD4+ or CD8+ T cells sorted from blood, obtained in a trial of the OX40 agonist ivuxolimab. The chain is built from TRBV6-1 and TRBJ2-6, with TRBD2 identical over 10 bases. The CDR3 coding sequence is TGTGCCAGCAGTGAAGTAGCGGGAGGCCGCTCTGGGGCCAACGTCCTGACTTTC. Encoded protein: CASSEVAGGRSGANVLTF.